These T cell receptor beta chains were read from a single sample in a study of blood T cell repertoires in COVID-19. The protocol was immunoSEQ multiplex PCR, while the TCRdb copy is restricted to in-frame clones and leaves out a portion. Among 230,000 or so clones listed, 84% were seen once. The specimen sequenced was peripheral blood. The source is a woman in her 40s who had recovered from COVID-19. CDR3s include the opening cysteine and the closing phenylalanine or tryptophan. A D gene is named only where the DNA matches it firmly. The size of a clone is reported for some rows only, either as once, few or many, or as a class for expanded clones.

TRBJ1-4	.	16	TRBV5-1	once	TGCGCCAGCAGCTTGGGGTGGGGAGCAACTAATGAAAAACTGTTTTTT	CASSLGWGATNEKLFF
TRBJ1-1	TRBD1	12	TRBV29-1	once	TGCAGCGCGGACAGGGAAAACACTGAAGCTTTCTTT	CSADRENTEAFF
TRBJ2-1	.	14	TRBV2	.	TGTGCCAGCGCGACGGGACAAACTAACAATGAGCAGTTCTTC	CASATGQTNNEQFF
TRBJ1-3	.	18	TRBV7-9	.	TGTGCCAGCAGCTTAGAGATCGTACTGACAGGCGCTGGAAACACCATATATTTT	CASSLEIVLTGAGNTIYF
TRBJ2-3	.	15	TRBV7-9	once	TGTGCCAGCAGCCTTACGGGGGGCCACACAGATACGCAGTATTTT	CASSLTGGHTDTQYF
TRBJ1-5	TRBD1	15	TRBV6-2/TRBV6-3	.	TGTGCCAGCAGCACCGGGACAGGGTATGATCAGCCCCAGCATTTT	CASSTGTGYDQPQHF
TRBJ2-7	.	13	TRBV5-5	few	TGTGCCAGCAGCTTTGGACAGACCTACGAGCAGTACTTC	CASSFGQTYEQYF
TRBJ1-4	TRBD1	17	TRBV6-8	.	TGTGCCAGCAGATCACTGACAGGGAAGGCCACTAATGAAAAACTGTTTTTT	CASRSLTGKATNEKLFF
TRBJ2-5	.	12	TRBV5-4	.	TGTGCCAGCAGCAGCCATCACGAGACCCAGTACTTC	CASSSHHETQYF
TRBJ2-3	TRBD2	14	TRBV24-1	.	TGTGCCACCAGCGGGGGGGCTAGCACAGATACGCAGTATTTT	CATSGGASTDTQYF
TRBJ2-7	.	11	TRBV20-1	.	TGCAGTGCTAGCTCAGACTACGAGCAGTACTTC	CSASSDYEQYF
TRBJ2-7	.	14	TRBV2	few	TGTGCCAGCAGTGAAGGGGAGGAATTACGAGAGCAGTACTTC	CASSEGEELREQYF
TRBJ2-3	.	14	TRBV27	once	TGTGCCAGCAGTTTAGGGCAGGGCACAGATACGCAGTATTTT	CASSLGQGTDTQYF
TRBJ1-1	TRBD1	19	TRBV5-1	.	TGCGCCAGCAGCTTGTATACCCTCCGGGACAGGGGTTTGGGGACTGAAGCTTTCTTT	CASSLYTLRDRGLGTEAFF
TRBJ2-3	TRBD1	15	TRBV10-3	.	TGTGCCATCAGTGATCCAGGGGGTGGCACAGATACGCAGTATTTT	CAISDPGGGTDTQYF
TRBJ1-6	TRBD1	14	TRBV28	.	TGTGCCAGCAGTCCAGGGGGCGGTGATTCACCCCTCCACTTT	CASSPGGGDSPLHF
TRBJ2-3	.	16	TRBV24-1	.	TGTGCCACCAGTGATTTGCGACAGGACTCTACAGATACGCAGTATTTT	CATSDLRQDSTDTQYF
TRBJ1-2	.	17	TRBV5-1	.	TGCGCCAGCAGCTTGGAGGGGGGGCCTTTGGGTAACTATGGCTACACCTTC	CASSLEGGPLGNYGYTF
TRBJ2-7	TRBD2	15	TRBV6-5	.	TGTGCCAGCAGCCCACTCGGGGGGTTCTCCTACGAGCAGTACTTC	CASSPLGGFSYEQYF
TRBJ1-6	.	14	TRBV27	many	TGTGCCAGCAGTTTAAAGGGGTATAATTCACCCCTCCACTTT	CASSLKGYNSPLHF
TRBJ1-6	.	14	TRBV3-1/TRBV3-2	.	TGTGCCAGCAGCCAAGACAGGGAAGGTTCACCCCTCCACTTT	CASSQDREGSPLHF
TRBJ1-2	TRBD1	16	TRBV18	.	TGTGCCAGCTCACCACTCCCCCCAGGGACAGGGGATGGCTACACCTTC	CASSPLPPGTGDGYTF
TRBJ2-3	TRBD2	15	TRBV5-1	.	TGCGCCAGCAGCTTGGCCCGGGCGGGGGCAGATACGCAGTATTTT	CASSLARAGADTQYF
TRBJ2-7	TRBD2	15	TRBV5-1	.	TGCGCCAGCAGCTCGGGACTAGCGGGTTTCTACGAGCAGTACTTC	CASSSGLAGFYEQYF
TRBJ1-5	.	15	TRBV28	many	TGTGCCAGCAGTTTTTTAGTTCCCGGCAATCAGCCCCAGCATTTT	CASSFLVPGNQPQHF
TRBJ2-5	TRBD1	12	TRBV6-5	.	TGTGCCACCCGGGACAGTCAAGAGACCCAGTACTTC	CATRDSQETQYF
TRBJ1-2	.	17	TRBV6-2/TRBV6-3	.	TGTGCCAGCAGTCCCACGGCGGGCCGAGCGCCTAACTATGGCTACACCTTC	CASSPTAGRAPNYGYTF
TRBJ2-3	.	15	TRBV5-1	.	TGCGCCAGCAGCTTGGGACAGTCCGGCACAGATACGCAGTATTTT	CASSLGQSGTDTQYF
TRBJ1-2	.	13	TRBV2	few	TGTGCCAGCAGCGGGTCGGGGTTCGATGGCTACACCTTC	CASSGSGFDGYTF
TRBJ2-2	.	15	TRBV6-5	few	TGTGCCAGCAGTTACTCTCAGGGAAGCACCGGGGAGCTGTTTTTT	CASSYSQGSTGELFF
TRBJ2-7	.	14	TRBV7-2	once	TGTGCCAGCCAGGAGGTACTAGGATCCTACGAGCAGTACTTC	CASQEVLGSYEQYF
TRBJ1-2	.	15	TRBV5-1	.	TGCGCCAGCAGCTTGTTTACAGCCACTAACTATGGCTACACCTTC	CASSLFTATNYGYTF
TRBJ2-3	.	18	TRBV11-2	once	TGTGCCAGCAGCTTAGAGGTTCCGGCGCTCACGACGGGAGATACGCAGTATTTT	CASSLEVPALTTGDTQYF
TRBJ1-2	.	14	TRBV2	.	TGTGCCAGCACCACAACGCCAGGGATCTATGGCTACACCTTC	CASTTTPGIYGYTF